This entry is about one T cell receptor (beta chain). With a much larger clone just one base away, this may be a read error. V was pared by 2 bases and J by 4 bases, with 14 bases between. The CDR3 consists of 14 residues. Germline V gene data show CDR1 as DFQATT and CDR2 as SNEGSKA (reference sequence). Amplification targeted TCR beta CDR3 regions from RNA transcripts. The TCR CDR3 first-round RT-PCR relied on the HTBI primer set. TCRdb redid the calling of the multiplex PCR reads with MiXCR, one entry per CDR3 protein. The table records some 490,000 distinct CDR3 sequences, about 20% of them present only once. This sample stems from a study of T cells in Graves' hyperthyroidism and ophthalmopathy. Study in general: Pretreatment peripheral blood was obtained at initial diagnosis.

The clonotype originates from a woman between 70 and 85 years old with Graves' ophthalmopathy. Sequencing used blood. This chain joins TRBV20-1 and TRBJ2-5; D may match TRBD1 or TRBD2 (5 bases each). CDR3 residues: CSARREGHGETQYF. DNA of the CDR3: TGCAGTGCTAGACGAGAGGGGCACGGAGAGACCCAGTACTTC.